A selection of T cell receptor beta chains follows, all from one sample in a study of beta chain features in type 1 diabetes. Clones were read by immunoSEQ multiplex PCR, and TCRdb kept only the in-frame ones, dropping some. The table has around 44,000 clones, about 51% seen once. Sequenced material: Tregs from blood. All receptors derive from a woman aged 18-30 years in good health. Both conserved end residues are part of each CDR3. The D gene is left open where the match is weak. The size of a clone is reported for some rows only, either as once, few or many, or as a class for expanded clones.

DNA: TGCAGCGTTCGGGACACTGCACACTCGAACACCGGGGAGCTGTTTTTT
CDR3: CSVRDTAHSNTGELFF
D: .
J: TRBJ2-2
V: TRBV29-1
size: .

DNA: TGTGCCAGCAGCCAAGAGGCGGGAGGGCCGAGCAATGAGCAGTTCTTC
CDR3: CASSQEAGGPSNEQFF
D: TRBD2
J: TRBJ2-1
V: TRBV4-2
size: .

DNA: TGTGCCAGCCGGCTTTGGAGTAACGAGGCGGGTTCACCCCTCCACTTT
CDR3: CASRLWSNEAGSPLHF
D: .
J: TRBJ1-6
V: TRBV27
size: .

DNA: TGTGCCAGCAGCTTGAAGTCAGGCACAGATACGCAGTATTTT
CDR3: CASSLKSGTDTQYF
D: .
J: TRBJ2-3
V: TRBV5-4
size: .

DNA: TGTGCCAGCAGTTATATCGGGGGAATCACTGAAGCTTTCTTT
CDR3: CASSYIGGITEAFF
D: .
J: TRBJ1-1
V: TRBV6-5
size: .

DNA: TGTGCCAGCAGCCACGGGGGGAAGGGCGGCACAGATACGCAGTATTTT
CDR3: CASSHGGKGGTDTQYF
D: TRBD2
J: TRBJ2-3
V: TRBV7-3
size: .

DNA: TGTGCCAGTATAGCGGGAGGGCCGGGGAATGAGCAGTTCTTC
CDR3: CASIAGGPGNEQFF
D: TRBD2
J: TRBJ2-1
V: TRBV11-2
size: .

DNA: TGTGCCAGCAGTTCTGGCTCCCTAGTGGCTGCGGGGGCCTACGAGCAGTACTTC
CDR3: CASSSGSLVAAGAYEQYF
D: TRBD2
J: TRBJ2-7
V: TRBV28
size: .

DNA: TGTGCCACCAGCAGACCTACAGGGGCTGAGCAGTTCTTC
CDR3: CATSRPTGAEQFF
D: TRBD1
J: TRBJ2-1
V: TRBV15
size: .

DNA: TGCGCCAGCAGCTCCCTAGCGACAGGGGTTAATGAGCAGTTCTTC
CDR3: CASSSLATGVNEQFF
D: TRBD1
J: TRBJ2-1
V: TRBV5-1
size: .

DNA: TGTGCCAGCAGTTACCCTAGCGGCAATGAGCAGTTCTTC
CDR3: CASSYPSGNEQFF
D: TRBD2
J: TRBJ2-1
V: TRBV6-5
size: .

DNA: TGTGCCTGGACCGGGACCGGGGGATCGGGTACGCAGTATTTT
CDR3: CAWTGTGGSGTQYF
D: .
J: TRBJ2-3
V: TRBV30
size: .

DNA: TGCGCCAGCAGCCCAACAGGGACCGCGAATACCGGGGAGCTGTTTTTT
CDR3: CASSPTGTANTGELFF
D: .
J: TRBJ2-2
V: TRBV4-3
size: .

DNA: TGTGCCAGCAGCTTCGGACACCAGAACAATGAGCAGTTCTTC
CDR3: CASSFGHQNNEQFF
D: .
J: TRBJ2-1
V: TRBV7-2
size: .

DNA: TGTGCCAGCAGCCCGACTAGCGGGAGGCGGGAGCAGTACTTC
CDR3: CASSPTSGRREQYF
D: TRBD2
J: TRBJ2-7
V: TRBV7-2
size: few

DNA: TGCGCCAGCACAAGGGAGGGGGCAGATACGCAGTATTTT
CDR3: CASTREGADTQYF
D: .
J: TRBJ2-3
V: TRBV5-1
size: .

DNA: TGCGCCAGCAGCGCGGGACAGCCGGCGAACACCGGGGAGCTGTTTTTT
CDR3: CASSAGQPANTGELFF
D: .
J: TRBJ2-2
V: TRBV5-1
size: .

DNA: TGTGCCAGCAGCTTGGCGGTAGCGGTCTACAATGAGCAGTTCTTC
CDR3: CASSLAVAVYNEQFF
D: .
J: TRBJ2-1
V: TRBV5-5
size: few

DNA: TGTGCCAGCAGCTCCCAGAAGTCTCCGTACAATGAGCAGTTCTTC
CDR3: CASSSQKSPYNEQFF
D: .
J: TRBJ2-1
V: TRBV7-8
size: few

DNA: TGCGCCAGCAGCCAGCAGGGACAGCTTAATGAAAAACTGTTTTTT
CDR3: CASSQQGQLNEKLFF
D: TRBD1
J: TRBJ1-4
V: TRBV4-3
size: .

DNA: TGTGCCAGCAACCTAAATACAGGGAAAGGGGCTCAGCCCCAGCATTTT
CDR3: CASNLNTGKGAQPQHF
D: .
J: TRBJ1-5
V: TRBV9
size: .

DNA: TGTGCCTCCAGAGGGGGGACAGGAAAATCGAATGAAAAACTGTTTTTT
CDR3: CASRGGTGKSNEKLFF
D: TRBD1
J: TRBJ1-4
V: TRBV6-6
size: .

DNA: TGTGCCAGCAGGGCCCTACAGGGGCCAACTTTCTTT
CDR3: CASRALQGPTFF
D: TRBD1
J: TRBJ1-1
V: TRBV6-6
size: .

DNA: TGTGCCAGCAGCTTAGAAGCGTCCCAGTACTTC
CDR3: CASSLEASQYF
D: .
J: TRBJ2-5
V: TRBV7-6
size: .

DNA: TGTGCCAGCAGGGGACACAGCACAGATACGCAGTATTTT
CDR3: CASRGHSTDTQYF
D: .
J: TRBJ2-3
V: TRBV2
size: few

DNA: TGTGCCAGCAGCGGACTAGCGGGAAACAATGAGCAGTTCTTC
CDR3: CASSGLAGNNEQFF
D: TRBD2
J: TRBJ2-1
V: TRBV7-6
size: .

DNA: TGTGCCTGGAGTGTCGGAGGAGGTAATAGCAATCAGCCCCAGCATTTT
CDR3: CAWSVGGGNSNQPQHF
D: .
J: TRBJ1-5
V: TRBV30
size: few

DNA: TGTGCCAGCAGCCGTTATCTAGCGGACCAAGAGACCCAGTACTTC
CDR3: CASSRYLADQETQYF
D: TRBD2
J: TRBJ2-5
V: TRBV2
size: .

DNA: TGTGCCAGCAGCTTAAACCCAGGGACAACCACCGGGGAGCTGTTTTTT
CDR3: CASSLNPGTTTGELFF
D: .
J: TRBJ2-2
V: TRBV7-3
size: .

DNA: TGTGCCTGGAGGGCCGGACTAGCGGGAGGGCCTGGCGAGCAGTACTTC
CDR3: CAWRAGLAGGPGEQYF
D: TRBD2
J: TRBJ2-7
V: TRBV30
size: .